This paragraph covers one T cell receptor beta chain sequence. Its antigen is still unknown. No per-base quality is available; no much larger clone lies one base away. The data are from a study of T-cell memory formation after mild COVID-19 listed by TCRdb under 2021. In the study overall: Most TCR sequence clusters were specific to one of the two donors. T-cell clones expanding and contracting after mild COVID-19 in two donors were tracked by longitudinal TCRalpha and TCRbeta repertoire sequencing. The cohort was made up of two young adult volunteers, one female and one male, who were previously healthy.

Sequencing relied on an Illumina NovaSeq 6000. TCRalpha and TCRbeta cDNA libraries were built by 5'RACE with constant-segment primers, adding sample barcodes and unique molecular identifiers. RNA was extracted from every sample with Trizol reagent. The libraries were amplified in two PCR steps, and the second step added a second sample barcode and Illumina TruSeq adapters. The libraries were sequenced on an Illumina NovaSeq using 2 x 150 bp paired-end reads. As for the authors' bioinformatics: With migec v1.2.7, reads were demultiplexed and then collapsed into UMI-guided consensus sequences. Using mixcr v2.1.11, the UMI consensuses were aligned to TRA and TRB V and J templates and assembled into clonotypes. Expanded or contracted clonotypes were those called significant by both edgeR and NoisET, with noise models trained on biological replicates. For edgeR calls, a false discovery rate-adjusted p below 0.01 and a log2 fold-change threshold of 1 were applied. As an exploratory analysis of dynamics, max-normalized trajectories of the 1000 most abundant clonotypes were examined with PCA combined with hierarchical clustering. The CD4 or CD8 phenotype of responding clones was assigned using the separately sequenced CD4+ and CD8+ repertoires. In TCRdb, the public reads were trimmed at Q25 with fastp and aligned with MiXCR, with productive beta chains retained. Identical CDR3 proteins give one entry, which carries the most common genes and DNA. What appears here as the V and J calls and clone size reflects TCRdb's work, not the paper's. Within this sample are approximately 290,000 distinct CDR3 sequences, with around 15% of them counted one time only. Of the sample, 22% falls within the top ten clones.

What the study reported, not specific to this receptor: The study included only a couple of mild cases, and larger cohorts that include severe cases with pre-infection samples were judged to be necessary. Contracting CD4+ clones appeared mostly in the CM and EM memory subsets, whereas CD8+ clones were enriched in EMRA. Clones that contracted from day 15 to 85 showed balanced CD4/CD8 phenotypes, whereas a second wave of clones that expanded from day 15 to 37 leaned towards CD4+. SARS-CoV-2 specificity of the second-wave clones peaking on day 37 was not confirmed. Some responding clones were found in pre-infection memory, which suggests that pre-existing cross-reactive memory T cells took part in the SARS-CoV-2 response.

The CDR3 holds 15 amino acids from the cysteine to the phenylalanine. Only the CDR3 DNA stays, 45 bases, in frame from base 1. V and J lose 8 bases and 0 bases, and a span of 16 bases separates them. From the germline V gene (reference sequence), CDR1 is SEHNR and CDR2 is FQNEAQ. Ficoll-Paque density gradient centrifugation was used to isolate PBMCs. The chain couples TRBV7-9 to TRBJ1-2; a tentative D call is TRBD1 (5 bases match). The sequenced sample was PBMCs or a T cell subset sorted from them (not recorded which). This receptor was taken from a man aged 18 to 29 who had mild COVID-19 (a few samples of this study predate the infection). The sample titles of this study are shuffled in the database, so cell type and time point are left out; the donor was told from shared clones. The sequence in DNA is TGTGCCAGCGGCCCCGTGGGGGGGGCTAACTATGGCTACACCTTC. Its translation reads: CASGPVGGANYGYTF. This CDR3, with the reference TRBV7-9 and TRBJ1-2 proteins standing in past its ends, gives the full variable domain DTGVSQNPRHKITKRGQNVTFRCDPISEHNRLYWYRQTLGQGPEFLTYFQNEAQLEKSRLLSDRFSAERPKGSFSTLEIQRTEQGDSAMYLCASGPVGGANYGYTFGSGTRLTVV.